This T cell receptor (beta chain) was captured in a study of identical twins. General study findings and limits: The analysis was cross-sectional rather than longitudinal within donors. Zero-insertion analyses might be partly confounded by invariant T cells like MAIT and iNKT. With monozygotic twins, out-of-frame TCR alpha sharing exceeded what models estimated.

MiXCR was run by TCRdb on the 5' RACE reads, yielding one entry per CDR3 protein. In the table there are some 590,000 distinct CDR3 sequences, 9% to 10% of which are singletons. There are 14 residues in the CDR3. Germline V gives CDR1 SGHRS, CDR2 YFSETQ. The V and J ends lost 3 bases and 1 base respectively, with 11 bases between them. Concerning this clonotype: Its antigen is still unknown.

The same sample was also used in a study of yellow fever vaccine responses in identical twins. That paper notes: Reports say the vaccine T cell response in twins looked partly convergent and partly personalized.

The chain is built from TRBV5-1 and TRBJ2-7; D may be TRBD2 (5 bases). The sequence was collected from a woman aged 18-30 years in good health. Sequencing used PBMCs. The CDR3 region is CASSWESRSYEQYF. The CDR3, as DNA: TGCGCCAGCAGCTGGGAGTCTCGGTCCTACGAGCAGTACTTC. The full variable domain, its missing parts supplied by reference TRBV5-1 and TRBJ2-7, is KAGVTQTPRYLIKTRGQQVTLSCSPISGHRSVSWYQQTPGQGLQFLFEYFSETQRNKGNFPGRFSGRQFSNSRSEMNVSTLELGDSALYLCASSWESRSYEQYFGPGTRLTVT.